Presented here are 32 T cell receptor beta chains from one specimen sequenced in a study of OX40 agonist ivuxolimab in advanced cancers. TCRdb keeps only in-frame clones here, not all; method: immunoSEQ multiplex PCR. The repertoire has 9,800 or so clones, more than 70% of them found once; the top ten carry roughly 13%. Material: CD4+ or CD8+ T cells sorted from blood, obtained in a trial of the OX40 agonist ivuxolimab. These receptor sequences come from an adult with an advanced solid tumor such as melanoma, head and neck, liver or kidney cancer.

This chain joins TRBV28 and TRBJ1-2, with TRBD1 as a possible D gene (5 bases). V was pared by 4 bases and J by 3 bases, with 18 bases between. This CDR3 has 16 residues. Germline V gene lookup returns CDR1 MDHEN and CDR2 SYDVKM. This CDR3 reads CASSSPPGTEDYGYTF. Written as DNA, the CDR3 is TGTGCCAGCAGTTCCCCACCCGGGACGGAAGACTATGGCTACACCTTC.

V usage is TRBV5-1 and J usage is TRBJ2-5, with TRBD2 matching over 10 bases. The CDR3 runs to 14 residues. CDR1 is SGHRS, CDR2 YFSETQ, per germline. J gave up 2 bases and V 3 bases, and 1 base lay outside the gene matches. Here the CDR3 reads CASSSGLAQETQYF. CDR3 DNA: TGCGCCAGCAGCTCGGGACTAGCGCAAGAGACCCAGTACTTC.

This clone was seen a few times. The V and J genes are TRBV19 and TRBJ1-1, with 7 bases aligning to TRBD1. The length of the CDR3 is 14 residues. The junction had 13 bases not matched to a gene; V was cut back by 5 bases and J by 10 bases. CDR1 is LNHDA, CDR2 SQIVND, per germline (reference sequence). CDR3 loop: CASSAPEGGKSAFF. In DNA form, the CDR3 reads TGTGCCAGTAGTGCCCCCGAAGGGGGCAAATCAGCTTTCTTT.

The chain employs TRBV6-6 and TRBJ2-7; D might be TRBD2 (5 bases). The germline V and J ends were trimmed by 7 bases and 1 base, with 14 bases remaining between them. The CDR3 has 14 amino acids. Germline V gene sequence: CDR1 MNHNY, CDR2 SVGAGI (reference sequence). The CDR3 bases are TGTGCCAGCATCGGATTTTCGGGGTCCTACGAGCAGTACTTC. Translated, it gives CASIGFSGSYEQYF.

This chain joins TRBV29-1 and TRBJ1-5; maybe TRBD1 (6 bases). V was trimmed by 4 bases and J by 4 bases, leaving 17 bases between them. CDR3 length equals 15 residues. Germline V lookup: CDR1 SQVTM, CDR2 ANQGSEA. Written as DNA, the CDR3 is TGCAGCGTTGGATTCGGAACAGGGCAAAATCAGCCCCAGCATTTT. Translation gives CSVGFGTGQNQPQHF.

This clone was seen once. V gene TRBV10-3 combines with J gene TRBJ2-2, with 11 bases matching TRBD2. The CDR3 is 16 residues long. The V and J ends lost 6 bases and 3 bases, in that order; junction bases with no gene match: 6. The germline V gene has CDR1 ENHRY and CDR2 SYGVKD. DNA for the CDR3: TGTGCCATCAGCATACTAGCGGGAGAGGACACCGGGGAGCTGTTTTTT. The encoded protein is CAISILAGEDTGELFF.

This chain joins TRBV5-1 and TRBJ2-3; 8 nucleotides align to TRBD2. V shed 0 bases and J 6 bases; nucleotides not matched to a gene: 9. Germline V lookup: CDR1 SGHRS, CDR2 YFSETQ. The CDR3 contains 16 residues. Here the CDR3 reads CASSLVSGAQRDTQYF. The CDR3 DNA reads TGCGCCAGCAGCTTGGTTAGCGGGGCCCAGAGGGATACGCAGTATTTT.

The rearrangement links TRBV6-1 to TRBJ1-1; no reliable D call. The V gene's germline CDR1 is MNHNS and CDR2 SASEGT. The CDR3 length is 13 residues. The V gene lost 4 bases and the J gene lost 0 bases, with 6 bases spanning the gap. CDR3 protein: CASSAEVNTEAFF. CDR3 sequence (DNA): TGTGCCAGCAGTGCGGAAGTGAACACTGAAGCTTTCTTT.

The V gene is TRBV19, the J gene TRBJ2-1; TRBD2 matches at 12 bases. The CDR3 is 15 amino acids. The V gene's germline CDR1 is LNHDA and CDR2 SQIVND (reference sequence). With 5 bases clipped from V and 4 bases from J, the junction kept 3 bases outside the gene matches. The chain's CDR3 is CASSGLAGIYNEQFF. In nucleotides, the CDR3 is TGTGCCAGTAGTGGACTAGCGGGGATTTACAATGAGCAGTTCTTC.

The chain is built from TRBV28 and TRBJ1-2; the match to TRBD1 covers 10 bases. Germline V gene sequence: CDR1 MDHEN, CDR2 SYDVKM. CDR3 length equals 16 residues. Unmatched junction bases numbered 12, after V lost 7 bases and J lost 4 bases. The CDR3 region has the DNA TGTGCCAGCAAACCTGGGGCGACAGGGGGCCGCTATGGCTACACCTTC. The encoded protein is CASKPGATGGRYGYTF.

V gene TRBV9 combines with J gene TRBJ1-4; the D is unclear. Germline assignment: CDR1 SGDLS and CDR2 YYNGEE. The CDR3 length is 13 residues. The V end was cut by 4 bases, the J end by 7 bases, with 11 bases between. The CDR3, as DNA: TGTGCCAGCAGCCTCGGACTAAGTGAAAAACTGTTTTTT. Residues: CASSLGLSEKLFF.

CDR3 amino acids: CASRNRANTEAFF. The CDR3 nucleotides are TGTGCCAGTAGAAACAGGGCGAACACTGAAGCTTTCTTT. The chain uses TRBV19 and TRBJ1-1, with TRBD1 as a possible D gene (6 bases). The CDR3 has 13 amino acids. Germline CDR1 LNHDA, CDR2 SQIVND (reference sequence). V dropped 6 bases and J dropped 1 base, with 9 bases sitting between them.

The chain uses TRBV4-1 and TRBJ2-2, with 9 positions matching TRBD1. V trimming: 4 bases; J trimming: 5 bases; junction bases outside the gene matches: 5. Germline lookup yields CDR1 MGHRA and CDR2 YSYEKL. The CDR3 contains 15 residues. Here the CDR3 reads CASSRRGQGTGELFF. CDR3 DNA: TGCGCCAGCAGCCGCAGGGGACAGGGAACCGGGGAGCTGTTTTTT.

The rearrangement joins TRBV18 to TRBJ1-3; D may be TRBD1 (6 bases). Germline V CDR1 and CDR2: KGHSH, LQKENI. CDR3 length: 15 amino acids. Trimming shortened V by 0 bases and J by 0 bases, and 6 bases separated the two germline ends. The CDR3 protein is CASSPPRGSGNTIYF. In DNA form, the CDR3 reads TGTGCCAGCTCACCACCCAGGGGCTCTGGAAACACCATATATTTT.

This chain joins TRBV11-1 and TRBJ2-5; 8 bases are a match to TRBD1. TRBJ2-7 matches the DNA end more closely, so the J call is doubtful. The CDR3 runs to 14 residues. Germline values: CDR1 SGHAT, CDR2 FQDESV (reference sequence). The CDR3 spells CASSLYRGSYEQYF. The CDR3 nucleotides read TGTGCCAGCAGCTTATACAGGGGGTCCTACGAGCAGTACTTC.

This chain joins TRBV5-6 and TRBJ2-5; perhaps TRBD1 as D (5 bases). Trimming left V 4 bases short and J 7 bases short, with 14 bases between. CDR1 and CDR2 (germline): SGHDT, YYEEEE. The CDR3 length is 13 residues. In nucleotides, the CDR3 is TGTGCCAGCAGCGGAGCAGGGCCCAGGACCCAGTACTTC. This translates into CASSGAGPRTQYF.

The rearrangement joins TRBV18 to TRBJ2-2, with D perhaps matching TRBD1 (6 bases). Germline lookup yields CDR1 KGHSH and CDR2 LQKENI. V was clipped by 3 bases and J by 1 base, with 12 bases between them. This CDR3 is 16 amino acids long. This CDR3 is CASSPSQGVNTGELFF. The CDR3 DNA sequence: TGTGCCAGCTCACCCTCACAGGGCGTGAACACCGGGGAGCTGTTTTTT.

The chain couples TRBV5-6 to TRBJ2-7, with 7 bases that match TRBD2. This CDR3 contains 16 residues. CDR1 and CDR2 from the germline V gene are SGHDT and YYEEEE. V gave up 1 base and J gave up 5 bases; unmatched junction bases: 12. DNA of the CDR3: TGTGCCAGCAGCTTGAGGTTTGGGCAGGGAGGGGACGAGCAGTACTTC. This codes for CASSLRFGQGGDEQYF.

The chain recombines TRBV19 with TRBJ1-2; D is undetermined. V was cut by 2 bases and J by 1 base, with 23 bases left in between. CDR3 length equals 19 residues. Germline V gene lookup returns CDR1 LNHDA and CDR2 SQIVND (reference sequence). The CDR3 is CASSITVRRALHLNYGYTF. In nucleotides, the CDR3 is TGTGCCAGTAGTATAACTGTTAGACGAGCCCTCCACCTTAACTATGGCTACACCTTC.

This chain joins TRBV30 and TRBJ1-4; D may be TRBD1 (6 bases). The germline V and J ends were trimmed by 1 base and 5 bases, with 17 bases remaining between them. Per germline, CDR1 GTSNPN and CDR2 SVGIG (reference sequence). This CDR3 has 16 amino acids. The CDR3, as DNA: TGTGCCTGGAGTGAAGGTGGGGGGCTTACCAATGAAAAACTGTTTTTT. Translated, it gives CAWSEGGGLTNEKLFF. Combining the CDR3 with reference TRBV30 and TRBJ1-4 gives the whole variable domain SQTIHQWPATLVQPVGSPLSLECTVEGTSNPNLYWYRQAAGRGLQLLFYSVGIGQISSEVPQNLSASRPQDRQFILSSKKLLLSDSGFYLCAWSEGGGLTNEKLFFGSGTQLSVL.

The rearrangement links TRBV19 to TRBJ2-3; D is undetermined. This CDR3 has 12 residues. Germline CDR1 is LNHDA and CDR2 is SQIVND (reference sequence). V was shortened by 4 bases and J by 5 bases, with 7 bases between the two germline ends. The CDR3 sequence: CASSNWEDTQYF. In DNA form, the CDR3 reads TGTGCCAGTAGTAACTGGGAAGATACGCAGTATTTT. The full variable domain, completed using reference TRBV19 and TRBJ2-3, is DGGITQSPKYLFRKEGQNVTLSCEQNLNHDAMYWYRQDPGQGLRLIYYSQIVNDFQKGDIAEGYSVSREKKESFPLTVTSAQKNPTAFYLCASSNWEDTQYFGPGTRLTVL.

The V and J genes are TRBV30 and TRBJ2-3; 15 positions match TRBD2. V lost 8 bases and J lost 9; bases outside the gene matches: 12. Germline CDR1 GTSNPN, CDR2 SVGIG (reference sequence). The CDR3 loop spans 15 amino acids. In nucleotides, the CDR3 is TGTGCCGGTTACGGACTAGCGGGAGGGCCCACCACGCAGTATTTT. The encoded protein is CAGYGLAGGPTTQYF.

This chain's CDR3 is CASSSPHGTPAEQFF. The DNA of the CDR3 is TGTGCCAGCAGTTCCCCCCATGGGACGCCAGCGGAGCAGTTCTTC. V is TRBV28 and J is TRBJ2-1; D may correspond to TRBD1 or TRBD2 (5 bases each). With 4 bases removed from V and 10 bases from J, the gap between germline ends came to 20 bases. Germline V gene lookup returns CDR1 MDHEN and CDR2 SYDVKM. CDR3 length: 15 residues.

The chain is built from TRBV4-1 and TRBJ2-3; TRBD2 is a possible D gene (6 bases). This CDR3 is built from 15 residues. Germline loops: CDR1 MGHRA, CDR2 YSYEKL. Trimming removed 0 bases at V and 7 bases at J, with 14 bases between. CDR3 nucleotide sequence: TGCGCCAGCAGCCAAGATACGGGGGACGCAAATACGCAGTATTTT. Protein product: CASSQDTGDANTQYF.

The V gene is TRBV5-1, the J gene TRBJ2-1; 10 nucleotides match TRBD1. CDR3 length equals 14 residues. V lost 4 bases and J lost 12; bases outside the gene matches: 10. Germline V gene lookup returns CDR1 SGHRS and CDR2 YFSETQ. This chain's CDR3 is CASSDSGTGDSQFF. Here the CDR3 DNA reads TGCGCCAGCAGCGACTCCGGGACAGGGGACTCGCAGTTCTTC.

The chain recombines TRBV10-2 with TRBJ1-2, with D possibly being TRBD1 (6 bases). Trimming took 5 bases from V and 3 from J, leaving 13 bases between them. Germline V lookup: CDR1 WSHSY, CDR2 SAAADI. CDR3 size: 14 residues. The CDR3, as DNA: TGCGCCAGCAGTTTAGGGGGGCTTGACTATGGCTACACCTTC. Residues: CASSLGGLDYGYTF.

The sample holds a few counts of this clone. The J gene is TRBJ1-1, the V gene TRBV4-2; D not certain. The V gene's germline CDR1 is LGHNA and CDR2 YNFKEQ. V lost 0 bases and J lost 0, with 8 bases in between. CDR3 size: 15 residues. The CDR3 loop reads CASSQDPNMNTEAFF. The CDR3 DNA is TGTGCCAGCAGCCAAGATCCAAATATGAACACTGAAGCTTTCTTT.

This chain connects TRBV11-2 to TRBJ2-1, with TRBD1 matching 12 bases. Trimming at V came to 1 base and at J to 10 bases, leaving 8 bases not matched to a gene. The CDR3 is 16 amino acids. CDR1 is SGHAT, CDR2 FQNNGV, per germline. CDR3 sequence: CASSLVLGQGAREQFF. Written as DNA, the CDR3 is TGTGCCAGCAGCTTAGTCCTGGGACAGGGGGCGAGGGAGCAGTTCTTC.

This sequence joins TRBV7-9 and TRBJ1-1; no clear D gene. The V gene's germline CDR1 is SEHNR and CDR2 FQNEAQ (reference sequence). CDR3 length equals 14 residues. V lost 3 bases, J lost 2 bases, and 10 bases lay in between. CDR3 residues: CASSFRTYNTEAFF. DNA for the CDR3: TGTGCCAGCAGCTTTCGGACGTATAACACTGAAGCTTTCTTT.

The rearrangement links TRBV10-3 to TRBJ2-5, with a tentative D call TRBD2 (7 bases). TRBJ2-7 matches the DNA end more closely, so the J call is doubtful. The CDR3 length is 17 residues. Germline CDR1 ENHRY, CDR2 SYGVKD. The CDR3 loop is CAISESGRGLGSYEQYF. Written as DNA, the CDR3 is TGTGCCATCAGTGAGTCGGGGAGGGGGTTGGGGAGCTACGAGCAGTACTTC.

In this sample, this clone turned up once. The CDR3 coding sequence is TGTGCCAGCAGTCGGACTAGCGGGAGCCCCTCCTACGAGCAGTACTTC. This encodes CASSRTSGSPSYEQYF. The J gene is TRBJ2-7, the V gene TRBV27; 13 bases map to TRBD2. The J segment lost 0 bases and the V segment lost 5 bases, leaving 4 bases of the junction unmatched. The CDR3 has 16 residues. Germline lookup yields CDR1 MNHEY and CDR2 SMNVEV (reference sequence).

The CDR3 DNA sequence: TGTGCCAGCAGCTTAAGTAGAGACGCCTACGAGCAGTACTTC. Translating gives CASSLSRDAYEQYF. This chain links TRBV7-9 with TRBJ2-7; D is unclear. Per the germline V gene, CDR1 is SEHNR and CDR2 is FQNEAQ (reference sequence). This CDR3 comprises 14 residues. Trimming removed 2 bases from V and 2 bases from J, with 10 bases in between.